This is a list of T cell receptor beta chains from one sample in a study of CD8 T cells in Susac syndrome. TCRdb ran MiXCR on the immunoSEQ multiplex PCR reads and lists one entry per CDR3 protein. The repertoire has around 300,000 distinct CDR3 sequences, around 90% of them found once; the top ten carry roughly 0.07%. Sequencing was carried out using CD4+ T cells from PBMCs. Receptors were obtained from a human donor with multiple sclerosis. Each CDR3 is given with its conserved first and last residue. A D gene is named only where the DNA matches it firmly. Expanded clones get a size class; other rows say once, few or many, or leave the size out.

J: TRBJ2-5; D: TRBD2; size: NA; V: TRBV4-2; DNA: TGTGCCAGCAGCCAAGAAGGGGCGGGAGGCGCAGAGACCCAGTACTTC; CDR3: CASSQEGAGGAETQYF
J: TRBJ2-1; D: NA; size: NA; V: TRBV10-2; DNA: TGCGCCAGCAGCGAGTCTGGGGGATTTTACAATGAGCAGTTCTTC; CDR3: CASSESGGFYNEQFF
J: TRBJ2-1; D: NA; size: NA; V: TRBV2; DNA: TGTGCCAGCAGGGCAGGAGAGACGGGTGAGCAGTTCTTC; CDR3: CASRAGETGEQFF
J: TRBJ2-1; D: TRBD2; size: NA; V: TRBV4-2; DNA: TGTGCCAGCAGCCAAGAAGGACTAGCGGGAGAGTCAGGGTTTCAGTTCTTC; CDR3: CASSQEGLAGESGFQFF
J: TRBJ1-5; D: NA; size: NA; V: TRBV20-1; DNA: TGCAGTGCTAGAGAGGCTGGCCTTCAAAATCAGCCCCAGCATTTT; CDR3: CSAREAGLQNQPQHF
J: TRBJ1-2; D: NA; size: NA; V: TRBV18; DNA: TGTGCCAGCTCACCCTTCAAGACAGACAACTATGGCTACACCTTC; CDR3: CASSPFKTDNYGYTF
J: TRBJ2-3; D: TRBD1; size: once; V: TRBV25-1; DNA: TGTGCCAGCAGTGAACGGAAGGGACAGGGGAAGACAGATACGCAGTATTTT; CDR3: CASSERKGQGKTDTQYF
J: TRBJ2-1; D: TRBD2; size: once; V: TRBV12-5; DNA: TGTGCTAGTGGTTTGACCCGACTAGCGGGGGCCCCGGGGCGCAATGAGCAGTTCTTC; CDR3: CASGLTRLAGAPGRNEQFF
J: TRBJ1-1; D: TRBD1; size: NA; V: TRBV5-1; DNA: TGCGCCAGCAGCTTGGCCTTAGGGACAGTGAACACTGAAGCTTTCTTT; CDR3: CASSLALGTVNTEAFF
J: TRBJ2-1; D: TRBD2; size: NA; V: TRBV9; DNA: TGTGCCAGCAGCGTAGAGACCGTTAGCGGGGTACTTCAGTTCTTC; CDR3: CASSVETVSGVLQFF
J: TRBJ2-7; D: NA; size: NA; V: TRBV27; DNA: TGTGCCAGCAGTAGGTCAGGGACCTACGAGCAGTACTTC; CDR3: CASSRSGTYEQYF
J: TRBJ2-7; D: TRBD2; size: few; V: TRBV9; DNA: TGTGCCAGCAGCGCGGAACTAGCGGGAGTATCCGAGCAGTACTTC; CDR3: CASSAELAGVSEQYF
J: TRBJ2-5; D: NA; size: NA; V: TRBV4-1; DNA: TGCGCCAGCAGCCAAGTTATAAGTCTCCAAGAGACCCAGTACTTC; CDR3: CASSQVISLQETQYF
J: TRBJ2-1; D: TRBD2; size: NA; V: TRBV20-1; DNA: TGCAGTGCGGCGAGAAGCGGGGAGTACAATGAGCAGTTCTTC; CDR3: CSAARSGEYNEQFF
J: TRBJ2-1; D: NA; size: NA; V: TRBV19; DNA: TGTGCCAGTACCGGGACTACCCCCAGGGGGGAGCAGTTCTTC; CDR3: CASTGTTPRGEQFF
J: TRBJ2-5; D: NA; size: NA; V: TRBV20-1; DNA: TGCAGTGCTAGATTAGAAGGACGGGGGTGGCAAGAGACCCAGTACTTC; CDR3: CSARLEGRGWQETQYF
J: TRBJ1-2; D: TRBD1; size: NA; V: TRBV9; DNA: TGTGCCAGCAGCGTAGACAGGGGGCCGGCCTATGGCTACACCTTC; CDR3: CASSVDRGPAYGYTF
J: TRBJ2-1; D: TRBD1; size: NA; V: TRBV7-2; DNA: TGTGCCAGCAGCTTTTTTGGGACAGGGGGCGCGCGGGGGGCTGCTGAGCAGTTCTTC; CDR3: CASSFFGTGGARGAAEQFF
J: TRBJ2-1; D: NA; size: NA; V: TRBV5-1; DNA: TGCGCCAGCAGCTTGGACGGTAACTACAATGAGCAGTTCTTC; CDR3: CASSLDGNYNEQFF
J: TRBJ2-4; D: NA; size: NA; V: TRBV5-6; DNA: TGTGCCAGCGGTCAGGACCAACGGGACATTCAGTACTTC; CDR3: CASGQDQRDIQYF
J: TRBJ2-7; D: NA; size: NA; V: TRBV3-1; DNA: TGTGCCAGCAGCGGAGGGACAGCGAGCTCCTACGAGCAGTACTTC; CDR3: CASSGGTASSYEQYF